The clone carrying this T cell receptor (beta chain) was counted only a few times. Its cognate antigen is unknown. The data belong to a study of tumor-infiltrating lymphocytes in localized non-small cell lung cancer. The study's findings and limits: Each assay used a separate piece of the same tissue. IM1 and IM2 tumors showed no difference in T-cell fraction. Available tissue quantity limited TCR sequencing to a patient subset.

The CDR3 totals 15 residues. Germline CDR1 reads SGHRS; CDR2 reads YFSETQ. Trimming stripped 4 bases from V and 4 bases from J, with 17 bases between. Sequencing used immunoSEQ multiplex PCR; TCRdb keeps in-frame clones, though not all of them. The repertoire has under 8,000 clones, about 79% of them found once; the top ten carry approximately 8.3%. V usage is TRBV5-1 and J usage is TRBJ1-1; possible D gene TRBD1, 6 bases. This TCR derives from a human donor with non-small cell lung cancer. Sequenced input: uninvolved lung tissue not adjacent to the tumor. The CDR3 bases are TGCGCCAGCAGCCACCGGACAGCGAAACGCACTGAAGCTTTCTTT. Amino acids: CASSHRTAKRTEAFF.